This is a list of T cell receptor beta chains from one sample in a study of response to subunit inactivated influenza vaccine. Using its own MiXCR run on the RT-PCR reads, TCRdb lists one record per CDR3 protein. Of 500,000 or so distinct CDR3 sequences in the sample, 15% to 20% are singletons; the top ten hold 3% to 3.5%. The specimen comprised CD4+ T cells sorted from PBMCs, sampled around 25 months after vaccination. These receptors came from a man aged 45 to 70 who received an inactivated influenza vaccine. CDR3s include the opening cysteine and the closing phenylalanine or tryptophan. Fields, in order: J gene, D gene, clone size, V gene, CDR3 protein, CDR3 DNA. D genes are given only for firm matches. Clone size is given for some rows only: seen once, a few or many times, or a class if the clone is expanded.

j_call: TRBJ2-7; d_call: -; clone_size: -; v_call: TRBV20-1; cdr3_aa: CSASLTGIGYEQYF; cdr3_nt: TGCAGTGCATCCCTAACAGGGATCGGCTACGAGCAGTACTTC
j_call: TRBJ1-4; d_call: TRBD1; clone_size: -; v_call: TRBV7-2; cdr3_aa: CASSLGGGGEKLFF; cdr3_nt: TGTGCCAGCAGCTTAGGAGGGGGCGGTGAAAAACTGTTTTTT
j_call: TRBJ2-7; d_call: -; clone_size: few; v_call: TRBV7-2; cdr3_aa: CASSPGRVENYEQYF; cdr3_nt: TGTGCCAGCAGCCCAGGCAGGGTGGAAAACTACGAGCAGTACTTC
j_call: TRBJ1-2; d_call: -; clone_size: few; v_call: TRBV20-1; cdr3_aa: CSGVALGYGYTF; cdr3_nt: TGCAGTGGGGTGGCATTAGGCTATGGCTACACCTTC
j_call: TRBJ2-1; d_call: TRBD1; clone_size: -; v_call: TRBV28; cdr3_aa: CASSPQGATKNEQFF; cdr3_nt: TGTGCCAGCAGTCCACAGGGGGCGACTAAGAATGAGCAGTTCTTC
j_call: TRBJ2-7; d_call: TRBD2; clone_size: few; v_call: TRBV10-3; cdr3_aa: CAISERLAGDEQYF; cdr3_nt: TGTGCCATCAGTGAGCGGTTAGCGGGGGACGAGCAGTACTTC
j_call: TRBJ2-7; d_call: TRBD2; clone_size: few; v_call: TRBV15; cdr3_aa: CATSRSGGGLGYEQYF; cdr3_nt: TGTGCCACCAGCAGATCTGGCGGGGGGCTCGGGTACGAGCAGTACTTC
j_call: TRBJ2-1; d_call: TRBD1; clone_size: -; v_call: TRBV6-5; cdr3_aa: CASSYSKGQGGNEQFF; cdr3_nt: TGTGCCAGCAGTTACTCGAAGGGACAGGGTGGGAATGAGCAGTTCTTC
j_call: TRBJ2-2; d_call: TRBD1; clone_size: -; v_call: TRBV5-1; cdr3_aa: CASRPRAGTDTGELFF; cdr3_nt: TGCGCCAGCAGACCAAGAGCCGGGACAGACACCGGGGAGCTGTTTTTT
j_call: TRBJ2-7; d_call: -; clone_size: many; v_call: TRBV7-8; cdr3_aa: CASSSPLVPEQYF; cdr3_nt: TGTGCCAGCAGCTCCCCGCTAGTACCCGAGCAGTACTTC
j_call: TRBJ2-1; d_call: -; clone_size: few; v_call: TRBV28; cdr3_aa: CASSSPESPGVAGEQFF; cdr3_nt: TGTGCCAGCAGTTCCCCAGAGTCGCCAGGGGTAGCGGGCGAGCAGTTCTTC
j_call: TRBJ1-2; d_call: -; clone_size: few; v_call: TRBV7-9; cdr3_aa: CASSPGTNMDGYTF; cdr3_nt: TGTGCCAGCAGCCCCGGAACCAACATGGATGGCTACACCTTC
j_call: TRBJ2-4; d_call: -; clone_size: -; v_call: TRBV6-1; cdr3_aa: CASSELVAGIQYF; cdr3_nt: TGTGCCAGCAGTGAACTAGTGGCGGGCATTCAGTACTTC
j_call: TRBJ1-3; d_call: -; clone_size: -; v_call: TRBV12-3/TRBV12-4; cdr3_aa: CASSNDRFSGNTIYF; cdr3_nt: TGTGCCAGCAGTAACGACAGATTCTCTGGAAACACCATATATTTT